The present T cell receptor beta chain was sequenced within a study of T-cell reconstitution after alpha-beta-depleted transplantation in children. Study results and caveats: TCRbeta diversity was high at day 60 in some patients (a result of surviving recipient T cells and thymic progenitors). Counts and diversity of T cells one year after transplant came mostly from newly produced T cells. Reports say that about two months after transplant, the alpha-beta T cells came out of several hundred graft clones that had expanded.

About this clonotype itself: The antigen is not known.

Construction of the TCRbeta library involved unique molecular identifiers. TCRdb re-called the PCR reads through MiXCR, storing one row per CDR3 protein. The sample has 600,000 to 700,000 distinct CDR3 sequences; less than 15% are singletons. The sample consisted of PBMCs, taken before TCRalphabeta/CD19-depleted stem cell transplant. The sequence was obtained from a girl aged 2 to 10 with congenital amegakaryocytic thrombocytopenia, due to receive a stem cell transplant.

CDR3: CASRAASGHEQYF. CDR3 DNA sequence: TGTGCCAGCCGCGCGGCGAGCGGGCACGAGCAGTACTTC. The V and J genes are TRBV4-2 and TRBJ2-7; maybe TRBD2 (6 bases). V was cut by 8 bases and J by 5 bases, with 16 bases left in between. The germline V gene encodes CDR1 LGHNA and CDR2 YNFKEQ. This CDR3 has 13 residues.